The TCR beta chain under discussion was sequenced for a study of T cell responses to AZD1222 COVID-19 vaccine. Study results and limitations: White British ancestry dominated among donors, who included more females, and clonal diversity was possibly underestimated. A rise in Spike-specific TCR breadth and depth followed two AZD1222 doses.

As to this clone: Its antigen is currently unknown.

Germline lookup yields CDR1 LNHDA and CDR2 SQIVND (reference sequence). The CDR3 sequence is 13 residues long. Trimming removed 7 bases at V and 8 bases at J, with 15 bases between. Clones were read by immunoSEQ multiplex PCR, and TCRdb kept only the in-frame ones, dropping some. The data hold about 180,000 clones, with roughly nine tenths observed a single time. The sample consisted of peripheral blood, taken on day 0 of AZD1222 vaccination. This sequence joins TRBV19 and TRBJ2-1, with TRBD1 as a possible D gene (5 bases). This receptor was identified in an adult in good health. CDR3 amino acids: CASTFTGSDEQFF. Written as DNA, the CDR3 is TGTGCCAGTACCTTTACAGGCAGCGATGAGCAGTTCTTC. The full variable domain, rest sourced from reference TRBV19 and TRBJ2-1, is DGGITQSPKYLFRKEGQNVTLSCEQNLNHDAMYWYRQDPGQGLRLIYYSQIVNDFQKGDIAEGYSVSREKKESFPLTVTSAQKNPTAFYLCASTFTGSDEQFFGPGTRLTVL.